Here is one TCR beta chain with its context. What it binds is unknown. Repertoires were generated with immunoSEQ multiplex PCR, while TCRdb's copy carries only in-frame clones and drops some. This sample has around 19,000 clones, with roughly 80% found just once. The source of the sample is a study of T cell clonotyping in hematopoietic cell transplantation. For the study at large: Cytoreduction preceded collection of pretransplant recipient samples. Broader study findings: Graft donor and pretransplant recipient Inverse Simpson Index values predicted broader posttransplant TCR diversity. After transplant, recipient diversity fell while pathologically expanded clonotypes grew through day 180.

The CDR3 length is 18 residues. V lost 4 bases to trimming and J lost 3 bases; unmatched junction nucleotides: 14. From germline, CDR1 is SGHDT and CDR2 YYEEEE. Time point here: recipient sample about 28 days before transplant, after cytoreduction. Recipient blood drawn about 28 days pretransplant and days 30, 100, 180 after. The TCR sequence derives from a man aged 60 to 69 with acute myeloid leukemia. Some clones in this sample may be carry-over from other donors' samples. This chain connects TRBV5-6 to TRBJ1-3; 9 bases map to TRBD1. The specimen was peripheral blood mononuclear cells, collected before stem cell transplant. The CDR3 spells CASSRLGQGGNFGNTIYF. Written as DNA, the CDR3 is TGTGCCAGCAGCCGCCTGGGACAGGGAGGTAACTTTGGAAACACCATATATTTT.